Listed below are T cell receptor beta chains from one sample, sequenced in a study of cytomegalovirus exposure and HLA in healthy donors. Using immunoSEQ multiplex PCR, the repertoire was profiled, and TCRdb retains in-frame clones only, with some absent. The data hold over 150,000 clones, with more than 75% observed a single time. The sequenced sample was PBMCs. The receptors shown here come from a middle-aged woman in good health and CMV-seropositive. The CDR3 runs from the conserved cysteine through the conserved F or W. Each record gives: clone size, J gene, V gene, CDR3 length, D gene, CDR3 DNA, CDR3 protein. A D gene is named only where the DNA matches it firmly. Clone sizes are given selectively: once, few, many, or a class where the clone is expanded.

clone size: once; J gene: TRBJ2-1; V gene: TRBV25-1; CDR3 length: 14; D gene: .; CDR3 DNA: TGTGCCAGTAAAGAACCGAGCTCCTACAATGAGCAGTTCTTC; CDR3 protein: CASKEPSSYNEQFF
clone size: once; J gene: TRBJ2-2; V gene: TRBV5-1; CDR3 length: 15; D gene: TRBD1; CDR3 DNA: TGCGCCAGCAGCCTACAGGGGGCGCCCACCGGGGAGCTGTTTTTT; CDR3 protein: CASSLQGAPTGELFF
clone size: .; J gene: TRBJ2-3; V gene: TRBV6-5; CDR3 length: 14; D gene: TRBD2; CDR3 DNA: TGTGCCAGCAGTTACTCGACGTGGGAGGGTACGCAGTATTTT; CDR3 protein: CASSYSTWEGTQYF
clone size: .; J gene: TRBJ2-7; V gene: TRBV28; CDR3 length: 14; D gene: .; CDR3 DNA: TGTGCCAGCAGTTTGGCAGGGCTCTCCTACGAGCAGTACTTC; CDR3 protein: CASSLAGLSYEQYF
clone size: .; J gene: TRBJ1-1; V gene: TRBV2; CDR3 length: 13; D gene: TRBD1; CDR3 DNA: TGTGCCAGCAGTTTACACAGGGGAGCTGAAGCTTTCTTT; CDR3 protein: CASSLHRGAEAFF
clone size: .; J gene: TRBJ1-3; V gene: TRBV9; CDR3 length: 16; D gene: .; CDR3 DNA: TGTGCCAGCAGCGTATCAGGGGCCGCGGATGGAAACACCATATATTTT; CDR3 protein: CASSVSGAADGNTIYF
clone size: .; J gene: TRBJ2-3; V gene: TRBV5-6; CDR3 length: 16; D gene: TRBD2; CDR3 DNA: TGTGCCAGCAGCCTACTAGCGGGAGTAATCACAGATACGCAGTATTTT; CDR3 protein: CASSLLAGVITDTQYF
clone size: .; J gene: TRBJ1-1; V gene: TRBV6-5; CDR3 length: 14; D gene: .; CDR3 DNA: TGTGCCAGCAGTGAGACGGGGTATGGCACTGAAGCTTTCTTT; CDR3 protein: CASSETGYGTEAFF
clone size: .; J gene: TRBJ1-5; V gene: TRBV5-8; CDR3 length: 15; D gene: TRBD1; CDR3 DNA: TGTGCCAGCAGCCCCGGACAGGATAGCAATCAGCCCCAGCATTTT; CDR3 protein: CASSPGQDSNQPQHF
clone size: .; J gene: TRBJ2-7; V gene: TRBV5-1; CDR3 length: 14; D gene: .; CDR3 DNA: TGCGCCAGCAGCCAGGACAGCCTCTCCTACGAGCAGTACTTC; CDR3 protein: CASSQDSLSYEQYF
clone size: .; J gene: TRBJ1-2; V gene: TRBV5-4; CDR3 length: 12; D gene: .; CDR3 DNA: TGTGCCAGCAGCTTGGGACAGTATGGCTACACCTTC; CDR3 protein: CASSLGQYGYTF
clone size: .; J gene: TRBJ2-5; V gene: TRBV18; CDR3 length: 15; D gene: .; CDR3 DNA: TGTGCCAGCTCGCCCCAACAGGGCCGCCAAGAGACCCAGTACTTC; CDR3 protein: CASSPQQGRQETQYF
clone size: once; J gene: TRBJ1-1; V gene: TRBV11-2; CDR3 length: 11; D gene: .; CDR3 DNA: TGTGCCAGCAGCTTACTCTACGAAGCTTTCTTT; CDR3 protein: CASSLLYEAFF
clone size: .; J gene: TRBJ2-3; V gene: TRBV9; CDR3 length: 16; D gene: TRBD2; CDR3 DNA: TGTGCCAGCAGCCCCACTAGCGGGAGGTCGACAGATACGCAGTATTTT; CDR3 protein: CASSPTSGRSTDTQYF
clone size: .; J gene: TRBJ1-5; V gene: TRBV28; CDR3 length: 14; D gene: TRBD1; CDR3 DNA: TGTGCCTCTAGAGGGGCAGGGGGGATTCAGCCCCAGCATTTT; CDR3 protein: CASRGAGGIQPQHF
clone size: few; J gene: TRBJ2-3; V gene: TRBV5-1; CDR3 length: 17; D gene: TRBD2; CDR3 DNA: TGCGCCAGCAGCCAGCTGGCGGGAGGGCCTAGGGCAGATACGCAGTATTTT; CDR3 protein: CASSQLAGGPRADTQYF
clone size: .; J gene: TRBJ2-4; V gene: TRBV19; CDR3 length: 14; D gene: .; CDR3 DNA: TGTGCCAGTAGCGGGGGTCTAGCCAAAAACATTCAGTACTTC; CDR3 protein: CASSGGLAKNIQYF
clone size: .; J gene: TRBJ2-1; V gene: TRBV7-3; CDR3 length: 16; D gene: .; CDR3 DNA: TGTGCCAGCAGCCAACTATTACTAGGCTCCTACAATGAGCAGTTCTTC; CDR3 protein: CASSQLLLGSYNEQFF
clone size: .; J gene: TRBJ1-5; V gene: TRBV11-2; CDR3 length: 15; D gene: TRBD1; CDR3 DNA: TGTGCCAGCAGCTTAGGGGACAGGAGCAATCAGCCCCAGCATTTT; CDR3 protein: CASSLGDRSNQPQHF
clone size: .; J gene: TRBJ2-1; V gene: TRBV19; CDR3 length: 19; D gene: TRBD2; CDR3 DNA: TGTGCCAGTAGTATTCAAGGGGGACTAGCGGGAGGGCCATACAATGAGCAGTTCTTC; CDR3 protein: CASSIQGGLAGGPYNEQFF
clone size: .; J gene: TRBJ2-7; V gene: TRBV4-1; CDR3 length: 16; D gene: .; CDR3 DNA: TGCGCCAGCAGCCAAGATAATATTGCCCGACGGGGAGGGCAGTACTTC; CDR3 protein: CASSQDNIARRGGQYF
clone size: .; J gene: TRBJ2-5; V gene: TRBV7-9; CDR3 length: 11; D gene: .; CDR3 DNA: TGTGCCAGCAGCGGAACAGGGACCCAGTACTTC; CDR3 protein: CASSGTGTQYF
clone size: .; J gene: TRBJ1-1; V gene: TRBV15; CDR3 length: 16; D gene: TRBD1; CDR3 DNA: TGTGCCACCAGCAGAGATTGGGGACAGTTGAACACTGAAGCTTTCTTT; CDR3 protein: CATSRDWGQLNTEAFF
clone size: .; J gene: TRBJ1-2; V gene: TRBV2; CDR3 length: 14; D gene: TRBD1; CDR3 DNA: TGTGCCAGCAAGGGACAGGGCTTTTTTATGGGCTACACCTTC; CDR3 protein: CASKGQGFFMGYTF
clone size: .; J gene: TRBJ2-6; V gene: TRBV6-1; CDR3 length: 15; D gene: TRBD2; CDR3 DNA: TGTGCCAGCAGAAGCGGGAGTGGTTGGGCCAACGTCCTGACTTTC; CDR3 protein: CASRSGSGWANVLTF
clone size: few; J gene: TRBJ2-3; V gene: TRBV11-3; CDR3 length: 16; D gene: TRBD2; CDR3 DNA: TGTGCCAGCAGCTTTCGACTAGCGGGTAACACAGATACGCAGTATTTT; CDR3 protein: CASSFRLAGNTDTQYF
clone size: .; J gene: TRBJ2-5; V gene: TRBV4-1; CDR3 length: 16; D gene: .; CDR3 DNA: TGCGCCAGCAGCCAAGTGTACCGGGAGTACCAAGAGACCCAGTACTTC; CDR3 protein: CASSQVYREYQETQYF
clone size: few; J gene: TRBJ1-5; V gene: TRBV4-1; CDR3 length: 16; D gene: .; CDR3 DNA: TGCGCCAGCAGCCAAGAGGTGGAGTATAGCAATCAGCCCCAGCATTTT; CDR3 protein: CASSQEVEYSNQPQHF
clone size: .; J gene: TRBJ2-1; V gene: TRBV25-1; CDR3 length: 14; D gene: .; CDR3 DNA: TGTGCCAGCATTAACGGAGACGCCTACAATGAGCAGTTCTTC; CDR3 protein: CASINGDAYNEQFF
clone size: few; J gene: TRBJ2-3; V gene: TRBV5-1; CDR3 length: 15; D gene: TRBD2; CDR3 DNA: TGCGCCAGCAGCTATTCTAGCGGTGGCACAGATACGCAGTATTTT; CDR3 protein: CASSYSSGGTDTQYF
clone size: .; J gene: TRBJ2-7; V gene: TRBV5-1; CDR3 length: 14; D gene: .; CDR3 DNA: TGCGCCAGCAGCGCTGAACCGGGATCGTACGAGCAGTACTTC; CDR3 protein: CASSAEPGSYEQYF
clone size: once; J gene: TRBJ2-7; V gene: TRBV27; CDR3 length: 15; D gene: .; CDR3 DNA: TGTGCCAGCAGTTCCCCAAGCGGCTCCCTGCTTGTGCAGTACTTC; CDR3 protein: CASSSPSGSLLVQYF
clone size: .; J gene: TRBJ2-1; V gene: TRBV7-6; CDR3 length: 18; D gene: TRBD2; CDR3 DNA: TGTGCCAGCAGCTTAGAGCTAGCGGGAGCGAGCTCCTACAATGAGCAGTTCTTC; CDR3 protein: CASSLELAGASSYNEQFF
clone size: .; J gene: TRBJ2-7; V gene: TRBV19; CDR3 length: 14; D gene: TRBD1; CDR3 DNA: TGTGCCAGTAGTAAGGGGGACAGAACCTACGAGCAGTACTTC; CDR3 protein: CASSKGDRTYEQYF
clone size: .; J gene: TRBJ2-1; V gene: TRBV5-4; CDR3 length: 16; D gene: TRBD2; CDR3 DNA: TGTGCCAGCAGCTTGGGGGGCGGGGGTGGCTACAATGAGCAGTTCTTC; CDR3 protein: CASSLGGGGGYNEQFF
clone size: .; J gene: TRBJ2-5; V gene: TRBV18; CDR3 length: 13; D gene: .; CDR3 DNA: TGTGCCAGCTCACCAACCCACGGAGAGACCCAGTACTTC; CDR3 protein: CASSPTHGETQYF
clone size: .; J gene: TRBJ2-3; V gene: TRBV5-1; CDR3 length: 15; D gene: TRBD2; CDR3 DNA: TGCGCCAGCAGCTTGATAGCGGGAGAGGTGGATACGCAGTATTTT; CDR3 protein: CASSLIAGEVDTQYF
clone size: .; J gene: TRBJ1-1; V gene: TRBV30; CDR3 length: 14; D gene: .; CDR3 DNA: TGTGCCTGGTCGGGGGGGCGCCTGAACACTGAAGCTTTCTTT; CDR3 protein: CAWSGGRLNTEAFF
clone size: .; J gene: TRBJ2-2; V gene: TRBV9; CDR3 length: 13; D gene: .; CDR3 DNA: TGTGCCAGCAGCGTAGGAGTGGGGGGGGGCCTGTTTTTT; CDR3 protein: CASSVGVGGGLFF
clone size: .; J gene: TRBJ1-5; V gene: TRBV7-8; CDR3 length: 15; D gene: .; CDR3 DNA: TGTGCCAGCAGCTTAAGGCCGGGACACAATCAGCCCCAGCATTTT; CDR3 protein: CASSLRPGHNQPQHF
clone size: once; J gene: TRBJ1-3; V gene: TRBV5-4; CDR3 length: 15; D gene: TRBD1; CDR3 DNA: TGTGCCAGCAGTACCGGGACAGGGGTCGGAAACACCATATATTTT; CDR3 protein: CASSTGTGVGNTIYF
clone size: .; J gene: TRBJ2-1; V gene: TRBV6-5; CDR3 length: 15; D gene: TRBD2; CDR3 DNA: TGTGCCAGCAGCCTTATTAGCGGGAGTAACCATGAGCAGTTCTTC; CDR3 protein: CASSLISGSNHEQFF
clone size: .; J gene: TRBJ2-7; V gene: TRBV2; CDR3 length: 14; D gene: TRBD1; CDR3 DNA: TGTGCCAGCAAACCGGGACAGGGGGTTTACGAGCAGTACTTC; CDR3 protein: CASKPGQGVYEQYF
clone size: .; J gene: TRBJ1-1; V gene: TRBV28; CDR3 length: 12; D gene: .; CDR3 DNA: TGTGCCAGCAGTTCGGGTAGGACTGAAGCTTTCTTT; CDR3 protein: CASSSGRTEAFF
clone size: .; J gene: TRBJ2-7; V gene: TRBV5-1; CDR3 length: 15; D gene: TRBD2; CDR3 DNA: TGCGCCAGCAGCTTCACCGGACTAGGTGTCCACGAGCAGTACTTC; CDR3 protein: CASSFTGLGVHEQYF
clone size: .; J gene: TRBJ1-1; V gene: TRBV20-1; CDR3 length: 9; D gene: .; CDR3 DNA: TGCAGTGCTAGAGGGATAGGGGACTTT; CDR3 protein: CSARGIGDF
clone size: .; J gene: TRBJ2-1; V gene: TRBV5-6; CDR3 length: 12; D gene: .; CDR3 DNA: TGTGCCAGCAGCAGAACTAGCAATGAGCAGTTCTTC; CDR3 protein: CASSRTSNEQFF
clone size: .; J gene: TRBJ2-3; V gene: TRBV9; CDR3 length: 15; D gene: TRBD2; CDR3 DNA: TGTGCCAGCAGCGGCAGCGGGAGGGGGACAGATACGCAGTATTTT; CDR3 protein: CASSGSGRGTDTQYF
clone size: few; J gene: TRBJ1-1; V gene: TRBV27; CDR3 length: 11; D gene: .; CDR3 DNA: TGTGCCAGCAAGCGGAACACTGAAGCTTTCTTT; CDR3 protein: CASKRNTEAFF
clone size: .; J gene: TRBJ2-1; V gene: TRBV18; CDR3 length: 16; D gene: TRBD2; CDR3 DNA: TGTGCCAGCTCATTTGCTTCGGGACTAGGGTACAATGAGCAGTTCTTC; CDR3 protein: CASSFASGLGYNEQFF
clone size: .; J gene: TRBJ1-1; V gene: TRBV18; CDR3 length: 16; D gene: TRBD1; CDR3 DNA: TGTGCCAGCTCACCAGCCGGGACAGGGGTCGGCACTGAAGCTTTCTTT; CDR3 protein: CASSPAGTGVGTEAFF
clone size: .; J gene: TRBJ1-2; V gene: TRBV6-6; CDR3 length: 14; D gene: TRBD1; CDR3 DNA: TGTGCCAGCAACTTACGGACAGGGGCCCAGGGCTACACCTTC; CDR3 protein: CASNLRTGAQGYTF
clone size: .; J gene: TRBJ1-1; V gene: TRBV28; CDR3 length: 13; D gene: .; CDR3 DNA: TGTGCCAGCATAACAGGGCGGAACACTGAAGCTTTCTTT; CDR3 protein: CASITGRNTEAFF
clone size: .; J gene: TRBJ2-1; V gene: TRBV5-1; CDR3 length: 15; D gene: .; CDR3 DNA: TGCGCCAGCAGCTTCGGAGGGGCTAAGAGCAATGAGCAGTTCTTC; CDR3 protein: CASSFGGAKSNEQFF
clone size: once; J gene: TRBJ2-1; V gene: TRBV7-9; CDR3 length: 15; D gene: TRBD2; CDR3 DNA: TGTGCCAGCAGCTTACCCCGCGGGAGTTCGGGTGAGCAGTTCTTC; CDR3 protein: CASSLPRGSSGEQFF
clone size: .; J gene: TRBJ2-7; V gene: TRBV11-3; CDR3 length: 15; D gene: TRBD2; CDR3 DNA: TGTGCCAGCAGCTCGAGGACTAGCGGGAGAAACGAGCAGTACTTC; CDR3 protein: CASSSRTSGRNEQYF
clone size: once; J gene: TRBJ2-3; V gene: TRBV5-1; CDR3 length: 13; D gene: .; CDR3 DNA: TGCGCCAGCACCCCAGACGGGGGTTCGGCGCAGTATTTT; CDR3 protein: CASTPDGGSAQYF
clone size: .; J gene: TRBJ2-1; V gene: TRBV29-1; CDR3 length: 14; D gene: TRBD2; CDR3 DNA: TGCAGCGGATCAAGGACTAGCGGGAGCAATGAGCAGTTCTTC; CDR3 protein: CSGSRTSGSNEQFF
clone size: .; J gene: TRBJ2-7; V gene: TRBV5-1; CDR3 length: 15; D gene: TRBD2; CDR3 DNA: TGCGCCAGCAGCGAGGGACTAGCGGGACCCTACGAGCAGTACTTC; CDR3 protein: CASSEGLAGPYEQYF
clone size: .; J gene: TRBJ2-7; V gene: TRBV6-5; CDR3 length: 15; D gene: .; CDR3 DNA: TGTGCCAGCGCGCCAACAGGGAAAAGCTCCTACGAGCAGTACTTC; CDR3 protein: CASAPTGKSSYEQYF